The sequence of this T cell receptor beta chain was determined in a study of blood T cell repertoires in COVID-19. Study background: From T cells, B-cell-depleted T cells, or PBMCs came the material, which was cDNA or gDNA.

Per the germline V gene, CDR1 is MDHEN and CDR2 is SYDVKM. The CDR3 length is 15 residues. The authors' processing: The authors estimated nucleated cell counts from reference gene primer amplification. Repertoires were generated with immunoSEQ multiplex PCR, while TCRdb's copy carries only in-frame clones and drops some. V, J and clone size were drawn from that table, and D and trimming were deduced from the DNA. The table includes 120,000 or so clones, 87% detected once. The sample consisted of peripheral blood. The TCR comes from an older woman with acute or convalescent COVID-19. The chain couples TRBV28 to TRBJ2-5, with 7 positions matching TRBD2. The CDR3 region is CATWLGAGVSETQYF. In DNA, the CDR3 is TGTGCTACATGGTTGGGCGCGGGGGTTTCGGAGACCCAGTACTTC.